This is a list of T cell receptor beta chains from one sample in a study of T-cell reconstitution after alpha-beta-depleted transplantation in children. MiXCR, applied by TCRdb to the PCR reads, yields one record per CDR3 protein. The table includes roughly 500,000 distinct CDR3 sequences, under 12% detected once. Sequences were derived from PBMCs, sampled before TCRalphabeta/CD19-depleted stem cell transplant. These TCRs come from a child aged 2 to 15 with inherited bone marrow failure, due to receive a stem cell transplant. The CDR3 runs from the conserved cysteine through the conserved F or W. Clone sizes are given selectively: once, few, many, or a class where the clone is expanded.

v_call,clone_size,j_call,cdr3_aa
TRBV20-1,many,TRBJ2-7,CSAREQGSGRNEQYF
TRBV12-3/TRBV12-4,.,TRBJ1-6,CASTKWGYDSPLHF
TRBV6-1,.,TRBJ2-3,CASTSTDRQYF
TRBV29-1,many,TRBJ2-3,CSVEEAGPDTQYF
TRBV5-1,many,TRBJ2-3,CASSLAGAGADTQYF
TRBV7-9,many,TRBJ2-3,CASSVTSWLTDTQYF
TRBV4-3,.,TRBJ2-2,CASSQFHFGGLAGPGELFF
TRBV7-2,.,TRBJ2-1,CASSLFASPPREQFF
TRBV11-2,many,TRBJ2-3,CASSFALAGATDTQYF
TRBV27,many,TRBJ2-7,CASSVTGSSYEQYF
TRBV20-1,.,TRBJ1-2,CSALGQGAGGYTF
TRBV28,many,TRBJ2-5,CASSQVPWGAEETQYF
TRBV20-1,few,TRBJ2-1,CSARRRGGRTSNHNEQFF
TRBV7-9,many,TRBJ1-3,CASSPTGSSGNTIYF
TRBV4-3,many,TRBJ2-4,CASSQSGSAKNIQYF
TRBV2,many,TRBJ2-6,CASSEDGDKANVLTF
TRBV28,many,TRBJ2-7,CASSTPALVTYEQYF
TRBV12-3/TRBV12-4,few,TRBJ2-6,CAILGGGIRSGANVLTF
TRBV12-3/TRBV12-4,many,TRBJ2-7,CASSFYYHPYEQYF
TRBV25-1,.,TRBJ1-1,CASRDRGKTEAFF
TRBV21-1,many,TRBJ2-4,CASSKVKGHLAKNIQYF
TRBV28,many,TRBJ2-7,CASSVLRLAGAYEQYF
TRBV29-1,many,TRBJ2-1,CSVARGDEQFF
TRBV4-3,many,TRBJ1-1,CASSQEGGSNTEAFF
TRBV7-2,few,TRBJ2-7,CASSTPASRFLEQYF
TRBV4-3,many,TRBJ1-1,CASSQVLYRGNTEAFF
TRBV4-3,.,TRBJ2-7,CASSQDYGYGSGITYEQYF
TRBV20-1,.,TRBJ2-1,CCASLRGKGGFFHNEQFF
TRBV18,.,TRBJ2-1,CASSPPGLAGGPGQFF
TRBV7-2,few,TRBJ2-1,CASSYPLAGTYNEQFF